This TCR beta chain was identified in a study of PD-1 blockade in classical Hodgkin lymphoma. Germline assignment: CDR1 LGHNA and CDR2 YNFKEQ. CDR3 length: 16 amino acids. V was cut by 0 bases and J by 5 bases, with 11 bases left in between. Each patient experienced a relapse that followed autologous stem cell transplantation, and brentuximab vedotin exposure varied. Generated by immunoSEQ multiplex PCR, the TCRdb table keeps only in-frame clones and is missing some. The table records 130,000 to 150,000 clones, nearly 80% of them present only once. The chain is built from TRBV4-2 and TRBJ2-6; either TRBD1 or TRBD2 may supply D (5 bases each). The TCR originated in a human donor with classical Hodgkin lymphoma. Here the sequenced sample was peripheral blood mononuclear cells (PBMCs), taken before the second cycle of nivolumab. In DNA, the CDR3 is TGTGCCAGCAGCCAAGAGGGGGTCTGGAGGGCCAACGTCCTGACTTTC. Its protein is CASSQEGVWRANVLTF.